The clone carrying this TCR beta chain was detected only a few times. The CDR3 has 16 amino acids. The ends lost 2 bases at V and 1 base at J; junction bases unmatched: 5. The germline V gene encodes CDR1 MNHNS and CDR2 SASEGT. This record belongs to a study of blood T cell repertoires in COVID-19. On the study more broadly: Both acute and convalescent COVID-19 samples were obtained from the United States, Italy and Spain. PBMCs, B-cell-depleted T cells, or T cells provided the cDNA or gDNA that made up the material.

As originally analysed: Reference gene primer amplification gave estimated nucleated cell counts. The repertoire was sequenced with immunoSEQ multiplex PCR; TCRdb's copy has only in-frame clones and lacks some. V and J calls and clone size are as listed in that table; D and trimming were resolved from the DNA. Seen here are about 50,000 clones, around 83% observed once, and the top ten hold about 6%. The sample was peripheral blood. The genes are TRBV6-1 and TRBJ2-3; TRBD2 matches 8 bases. This clonotype was obtained from a man aged 55 to 69 with acute or convalescent COVID-19. The CDR3 sequence is CASSEPSGSGTDTQYF. Here the CDR3 DNA reads TGTGCCAGCAGTGAACCAAGCGGGAGTGGCACAGATACGCAGTATTTT.